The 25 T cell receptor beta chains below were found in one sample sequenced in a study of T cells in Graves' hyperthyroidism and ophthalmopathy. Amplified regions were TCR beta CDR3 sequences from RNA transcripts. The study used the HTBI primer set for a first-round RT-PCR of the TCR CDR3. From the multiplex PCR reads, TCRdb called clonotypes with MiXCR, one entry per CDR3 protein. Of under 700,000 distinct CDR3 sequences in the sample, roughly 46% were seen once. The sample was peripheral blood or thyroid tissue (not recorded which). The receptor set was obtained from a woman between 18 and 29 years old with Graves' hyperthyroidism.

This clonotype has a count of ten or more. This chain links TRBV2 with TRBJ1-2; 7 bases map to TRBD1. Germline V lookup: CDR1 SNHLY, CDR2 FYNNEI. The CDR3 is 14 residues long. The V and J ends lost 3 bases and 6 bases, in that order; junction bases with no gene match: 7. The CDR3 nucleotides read TGTGCCAGCAGTGAGAGAGGGGACAGTGATGGCTACACCTTC. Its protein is CASSERGDSDGYTF.

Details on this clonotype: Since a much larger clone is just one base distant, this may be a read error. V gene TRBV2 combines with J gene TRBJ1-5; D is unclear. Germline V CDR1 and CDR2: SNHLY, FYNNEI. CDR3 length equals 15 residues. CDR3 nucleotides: TGTGCCAGCAGGGAAGAAAGAGGTCCGAATCAGCCCCAGCATTTT. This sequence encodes CASREERGPNQPQHF.

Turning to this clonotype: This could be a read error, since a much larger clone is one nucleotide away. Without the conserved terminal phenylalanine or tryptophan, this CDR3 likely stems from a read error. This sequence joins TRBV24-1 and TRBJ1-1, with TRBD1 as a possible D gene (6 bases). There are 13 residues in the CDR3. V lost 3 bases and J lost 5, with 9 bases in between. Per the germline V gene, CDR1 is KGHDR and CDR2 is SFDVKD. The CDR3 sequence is CATSDVGGTEAFL. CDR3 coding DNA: TGTGCCACCAGTGATGTAGGGGGAACTGAAGCTTTCCTT.

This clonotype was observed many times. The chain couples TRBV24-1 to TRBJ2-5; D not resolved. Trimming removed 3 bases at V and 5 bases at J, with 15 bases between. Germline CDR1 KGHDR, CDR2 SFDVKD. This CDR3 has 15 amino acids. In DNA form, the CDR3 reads TGTGCCACCAGTGATGGGGTCGGCCTTTTGGAGACCCAGTACTTC. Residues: CATSDGVGLLETQYF.

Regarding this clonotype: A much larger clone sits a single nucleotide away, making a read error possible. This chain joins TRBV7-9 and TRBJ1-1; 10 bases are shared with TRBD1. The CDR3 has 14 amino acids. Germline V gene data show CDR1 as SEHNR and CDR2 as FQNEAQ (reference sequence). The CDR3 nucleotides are TGTGCCAGCAGCCGGACAGGGGGGAACACTGAAACTTTCTTT. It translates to CASSRTGGNTETFF. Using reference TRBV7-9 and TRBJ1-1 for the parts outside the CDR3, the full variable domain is DTGVSQNPRHKITKRGQNVTFRCDPISEHNRLYWYRQTLGQGPEFLTYFQNEAQLEKSRLLSDRFSAERPKGSFSTLEIQRTEQGDSAMYLCASSRTGGNTETFFGQGTRLTVV.

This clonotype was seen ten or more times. CDR3 protein: CASSQGTPQSLHF. DNA for the CDR3: TGTGCCAGCAGCCAGGGGACACCCCAGTCCCTCCACTTT. The J gene is TRBJ1-6, the V gene TRBV14; perhaps TRBD1 as D (6 bases). Germline V gene sequence: CDR1 SGHDN, CDR2 FVKESK. The CDR3 loop spans 13 amino acids. Deletions cut 3 bases from V and 14 bases from J, with 14 bases between.

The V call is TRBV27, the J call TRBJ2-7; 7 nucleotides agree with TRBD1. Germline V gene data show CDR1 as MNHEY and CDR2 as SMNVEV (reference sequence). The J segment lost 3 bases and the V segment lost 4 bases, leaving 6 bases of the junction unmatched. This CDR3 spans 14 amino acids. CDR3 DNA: TGTGCCAGCAGTTCCCCCTCAGGGGGCTACGAGCAGTACTTC. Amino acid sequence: CASSSPSGGYEQYF.

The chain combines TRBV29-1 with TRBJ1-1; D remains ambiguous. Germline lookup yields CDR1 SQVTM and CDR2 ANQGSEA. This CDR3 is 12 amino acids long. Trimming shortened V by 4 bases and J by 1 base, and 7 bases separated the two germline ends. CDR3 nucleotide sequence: TGCAGCGTTGGATCAGGGAACACTGAAGCTTTCTTT. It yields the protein CSVGSGNTEAFF. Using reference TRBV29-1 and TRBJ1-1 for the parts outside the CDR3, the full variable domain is SAVISQKPSRDICQRGTSLTIQCQVDSQVTMMFWYRQQPGQSLTLIATANQGSEATYESGFVIDKFPISRPNLTFSTLTVSNMSPEDSSIYLCSVGSGNTEAFFGQGTRLTVV.

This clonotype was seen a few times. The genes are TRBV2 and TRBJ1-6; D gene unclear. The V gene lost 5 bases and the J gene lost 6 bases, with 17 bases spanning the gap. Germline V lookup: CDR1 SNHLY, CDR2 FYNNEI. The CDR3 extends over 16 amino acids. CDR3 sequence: CASSYRDLRTNSPLHF. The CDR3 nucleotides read TGTGCCAGCAGTTACCGTGACCTAAGGACTAATTCACCCCTCCACTTT.

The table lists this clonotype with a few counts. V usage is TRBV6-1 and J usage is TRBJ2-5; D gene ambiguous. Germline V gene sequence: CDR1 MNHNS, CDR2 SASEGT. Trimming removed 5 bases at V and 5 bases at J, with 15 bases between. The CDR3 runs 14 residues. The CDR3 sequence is CASSPPGQHETQYF. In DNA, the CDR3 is TGTGCCAGCAGTCCTCCGGGCCAGCATGAGACCCAGTACTTC.

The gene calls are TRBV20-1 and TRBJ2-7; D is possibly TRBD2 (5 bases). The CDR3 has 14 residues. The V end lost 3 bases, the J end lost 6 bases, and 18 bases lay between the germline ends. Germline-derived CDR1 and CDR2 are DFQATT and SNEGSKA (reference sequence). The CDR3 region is CSARASGPEGEQYF. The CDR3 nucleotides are TGCAGTGCTAGGGCGTCGGGCCCTGAGGGCGAGCAGTACTTC.

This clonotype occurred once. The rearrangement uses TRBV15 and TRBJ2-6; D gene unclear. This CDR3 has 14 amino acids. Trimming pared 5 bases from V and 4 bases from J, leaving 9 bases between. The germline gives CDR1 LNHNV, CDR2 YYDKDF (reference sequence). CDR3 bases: TGTGCCACCAGCCCCGGCGGAGGGGCCAACGTCCTGACTTTC. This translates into CATSPGGGANVLTF.

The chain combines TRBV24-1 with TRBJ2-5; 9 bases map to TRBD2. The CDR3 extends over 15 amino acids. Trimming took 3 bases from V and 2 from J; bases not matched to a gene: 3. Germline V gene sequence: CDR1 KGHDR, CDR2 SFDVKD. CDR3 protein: CATSDLAGQQETQYF. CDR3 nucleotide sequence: TGTGCCACCAGTGATCTAGCGGGACAGCAAGAGACCCAGTACTTC.

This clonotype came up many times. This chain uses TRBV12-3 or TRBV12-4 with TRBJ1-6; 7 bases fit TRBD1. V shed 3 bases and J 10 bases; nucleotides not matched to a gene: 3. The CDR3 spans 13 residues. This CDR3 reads CASSFDRESPLHF. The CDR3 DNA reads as TGTGCCAGCAGTTTTGACAGGGAATCACCCCTCCACTTT.

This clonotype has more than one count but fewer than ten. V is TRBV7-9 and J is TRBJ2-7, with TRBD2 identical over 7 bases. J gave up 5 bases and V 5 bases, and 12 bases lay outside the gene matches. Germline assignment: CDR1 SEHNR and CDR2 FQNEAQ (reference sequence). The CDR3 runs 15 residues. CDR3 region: CASSRMGGTWNEQYF. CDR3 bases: TGTGCCAGCAGCCGGATGGGAGGGACCTGGAACGAGCAGTACTTC.

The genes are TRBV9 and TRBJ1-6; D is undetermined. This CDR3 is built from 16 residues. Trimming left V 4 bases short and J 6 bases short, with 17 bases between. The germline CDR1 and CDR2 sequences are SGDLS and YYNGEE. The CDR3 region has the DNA TGTGCCAGCAGCAACGGAGGAAGGGAGGCTAATTCACCCCTCCACTTT. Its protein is CASSNGGREANSPLHF.

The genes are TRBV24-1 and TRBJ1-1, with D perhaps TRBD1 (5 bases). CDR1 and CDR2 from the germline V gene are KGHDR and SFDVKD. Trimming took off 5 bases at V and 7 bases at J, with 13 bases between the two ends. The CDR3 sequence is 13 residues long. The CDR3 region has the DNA TGTGCCACCAGTGCTAGTAGGACAATTGAAGCTTTCTTT. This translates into CATSASRTIEAFF.

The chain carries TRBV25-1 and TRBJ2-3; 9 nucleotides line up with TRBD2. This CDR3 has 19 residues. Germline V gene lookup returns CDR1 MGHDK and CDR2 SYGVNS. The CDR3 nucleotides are TGTGCTAGTGGTTACATACTTAGCGGGAGACTAACCGTCACAGATACGCAGTATTTT. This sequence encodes CASGYILSGRLTVTDTQYF.

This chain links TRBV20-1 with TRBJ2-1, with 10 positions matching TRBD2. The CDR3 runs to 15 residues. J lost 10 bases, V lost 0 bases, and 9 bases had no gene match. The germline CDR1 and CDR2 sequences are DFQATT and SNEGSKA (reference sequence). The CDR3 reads CSARDGTSDTGEQFF. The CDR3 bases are TGCAGTGCTAGAGATGGGACTAGCGATACCGGGGAGCAGTTCTTC.

CDR3 region: CRAVGQGWTTEAFF. The CDR3 bases are TGCAGAGCCGTGGGACAGGGGTGGACCACTGAAGCTTTCTTT. The chain employs TRBV20-1 and TRBJ1-1; 10 bases agree with TRBD1. The CDR3 has 14 amino acids. Germline values: CDR1 DFQATT, CDR2 SNEGSKA (reference sequence).

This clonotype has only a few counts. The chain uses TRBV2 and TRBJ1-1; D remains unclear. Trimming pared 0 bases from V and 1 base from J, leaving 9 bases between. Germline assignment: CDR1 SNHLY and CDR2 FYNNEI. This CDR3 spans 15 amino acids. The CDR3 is CASSEARRQNTEAFF. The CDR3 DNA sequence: TGTGCCAGCAGTGAAGCGAGGAGGCAGAACACTGAAGCTTTCTTT.

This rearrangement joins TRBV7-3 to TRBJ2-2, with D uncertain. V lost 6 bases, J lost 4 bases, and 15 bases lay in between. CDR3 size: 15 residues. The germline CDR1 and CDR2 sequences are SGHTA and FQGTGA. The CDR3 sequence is CASRDLLPVTGELFF. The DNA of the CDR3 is TGTGCCAGCAGAGACCTCCTTCCGGTCACCGGGGAGCTGTTTTTT.

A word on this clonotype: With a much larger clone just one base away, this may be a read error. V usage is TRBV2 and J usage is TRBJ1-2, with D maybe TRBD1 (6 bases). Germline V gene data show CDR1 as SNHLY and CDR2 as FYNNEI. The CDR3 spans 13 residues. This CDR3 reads CAGWTVRNYGHTF. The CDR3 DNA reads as TGTGCCGGATGGACAGTGAGAAACTATGGCCACACCTTC.

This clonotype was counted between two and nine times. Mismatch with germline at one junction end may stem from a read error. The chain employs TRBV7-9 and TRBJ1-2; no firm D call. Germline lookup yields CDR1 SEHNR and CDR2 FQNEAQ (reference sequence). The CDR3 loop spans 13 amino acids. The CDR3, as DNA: TGCGCCAGCAGGTCTTTAAGAGGCTATGGCTACACCTTC. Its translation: CASRSLRGYGYTF.

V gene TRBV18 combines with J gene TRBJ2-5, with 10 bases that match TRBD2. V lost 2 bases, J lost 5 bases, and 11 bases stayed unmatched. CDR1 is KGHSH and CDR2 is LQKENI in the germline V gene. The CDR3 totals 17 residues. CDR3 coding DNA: TGTGCCAGCTCACCATCGGAGCCAGCGGGAGGGGAGGAGACCCAGTACTTC. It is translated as CASSPSEPAGGEETQYF.